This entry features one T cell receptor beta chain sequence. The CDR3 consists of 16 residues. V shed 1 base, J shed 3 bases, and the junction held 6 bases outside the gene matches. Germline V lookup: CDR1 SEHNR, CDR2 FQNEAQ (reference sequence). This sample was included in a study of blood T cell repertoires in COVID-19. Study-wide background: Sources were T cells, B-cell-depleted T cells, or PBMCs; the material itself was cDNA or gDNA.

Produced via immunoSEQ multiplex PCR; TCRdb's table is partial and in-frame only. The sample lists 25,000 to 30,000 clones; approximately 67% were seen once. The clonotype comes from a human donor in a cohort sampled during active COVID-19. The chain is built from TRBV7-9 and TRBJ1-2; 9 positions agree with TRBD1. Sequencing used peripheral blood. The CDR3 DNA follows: TGTGCCAGCAGCTTAGGGACAGGGGCTCCATACTATGGCTACACCTTC. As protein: CASSLGTGAPYYGYTF.